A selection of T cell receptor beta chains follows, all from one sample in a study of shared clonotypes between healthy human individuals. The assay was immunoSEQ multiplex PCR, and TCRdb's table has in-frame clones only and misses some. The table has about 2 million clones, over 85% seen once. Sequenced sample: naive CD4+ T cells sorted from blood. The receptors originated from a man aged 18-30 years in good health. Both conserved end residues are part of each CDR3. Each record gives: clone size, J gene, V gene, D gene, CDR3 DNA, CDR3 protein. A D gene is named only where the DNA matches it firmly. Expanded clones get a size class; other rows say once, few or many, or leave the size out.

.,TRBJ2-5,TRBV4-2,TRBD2,TGTGCCAGCAGCCAAGCCGTAGCGGGGGATTCAGAGACCCAGTACTTC,CASSQAVAGDSETQYF
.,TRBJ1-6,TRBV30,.,TGTGCCTGGAGCGCCCGGGGAACCTATAATTCACCCCTCCACTTT,CAWSARGTYNSPLHF
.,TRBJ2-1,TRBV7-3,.,TGTGCCAGCAGCTTAGGAGCGGACAGCTCCTACAATGAGCAGTTCTTC,CASSLGADSSYNEQFF
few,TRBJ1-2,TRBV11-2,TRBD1,TGTGCCAGCAGCTCCGAAAACAGGGGTGGCTACACCTTC,CASSSENRGGYTF
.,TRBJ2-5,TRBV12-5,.,TGTGCTAGTGGTCCTCCCGAGGCAGGGGAAGAGACCCAGTACTTC,CASGPPEAGEETQYF
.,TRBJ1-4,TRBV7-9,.,TGTGCCAGCAGCTTAGTCTTTTCAGGAATGAATGAAAAACTGTTTTTT,CASSLVFSGMNEKLFF
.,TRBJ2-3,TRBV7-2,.,TGTGCCAGCAGCGCGAGAAGGGCAGATACGCAGTATTTT,CASSARRADTQYF
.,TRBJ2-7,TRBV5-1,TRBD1,TGCGCCAGCAGCTTACAGGGGGCCCGGTTATACGAGCAGTACTTC,CASSLQGARLYEQYF
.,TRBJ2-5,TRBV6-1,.,TGTGCCAGCAGTGCAGGGTTCCAAGAGACCCAGTACTTC,CASSAGFQETQYF
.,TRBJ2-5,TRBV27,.,TGTGCCAGCGGCACCAGGGCGGGGGCTGGGACCCAGTACTTC,CASGTRAGAGTQYF
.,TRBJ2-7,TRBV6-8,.,TGTGCCAGCAGTTCCCCAGGCCTTTTCTCCTACGAGCAGTACTTC,CASSSPGLFSYEQYF
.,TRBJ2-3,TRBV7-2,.,TGTGCCAGCAGCCCCCAGGGCACGGATACGCAGTATTTT,CASSPQGTDTQYF
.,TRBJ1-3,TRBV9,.,TGTGCCAGCAGCGTCGGAGGGCAGGGCACCATATATTTT,CASSVGGQGTIYF
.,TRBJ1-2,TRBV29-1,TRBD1,TGCAGCGTTAAATATCCGGGACAGGGATATGGCTACACCTTC,CSVKYPGQGYGYTF
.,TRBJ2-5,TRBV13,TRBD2,TGTGCCAGCTCCCAGCGGGGGTACCAAGAGACCCAGTACTTC,CASSQRGYQETQYF
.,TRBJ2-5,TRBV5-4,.,TGTGCCCTTGGGAGGGAGACCCAGTACTTC,CALGRETQYF
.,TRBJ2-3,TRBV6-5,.,TGTGCCAGCAGTGTTGTGGGCTCCGGGTCGCAGTATTTT,CASSVVGSGSQYF
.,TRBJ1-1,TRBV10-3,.,TGTGCCATCAGTGTGGCAGTTCAAACTGAAGCTTTCTTT,CAISVAVQTEAFF
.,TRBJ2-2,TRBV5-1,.,TGCGCCAGCAGCTTGGAAGGGGACACCACCGGGGAGCTGTTTTTT,CASSLEGDTTGELFF
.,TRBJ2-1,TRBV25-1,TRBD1,TGTGCCAGCAGTCCCCCGAGGACAGGGGGGTACAATGAGCAGTTCTTC,CASSPPRTGGYNEQFF
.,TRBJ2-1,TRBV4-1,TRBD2,TGCGCCAGCACCTATCAGCAGACGGGACTAGAGGGCCCTGAGCAGTTCTTC,CASTYQQTGLEGPEQFF
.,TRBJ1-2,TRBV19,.,TGTGCCAGTAGTCCCATGGAGGGGAACTATGGCTACACCTTC,CASSPMEGNYGYTF
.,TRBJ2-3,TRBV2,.,TGTGCCAGCAGTTCTACAGATACGCAGTATTTT,CASSSTDTQYF
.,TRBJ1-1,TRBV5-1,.,TGCGCCAGCAGCTCTGGACAGCTGAACACTGAAGCTTTCTTT,CASSSGQLNTEAFF
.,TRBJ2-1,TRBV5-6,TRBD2,TGTGCCAGCGCGACCAGGACTAGGGGCAATGAGCAGTTCTTC,CASATRTRGNEQFF
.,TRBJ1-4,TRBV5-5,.,TGTGCCAGCAGGGGAGGGTCGGCCGTAAGTGAAAAACTGTTTTTT,CASRGGSAVSEKLFF
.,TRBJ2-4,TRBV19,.,TGTGCCAGTAGCCAGACAGAGCTCCTAGCCAAAAACATTCAGTACTTC,CASSQTELLAKNIQYF
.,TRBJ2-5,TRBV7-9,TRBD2,TGTGCCAGCAGCTTGGGCCTAGCGGGGGGCCGACAAGAGACCCAGTACTTC,CASSLGLAGGRQETQYF
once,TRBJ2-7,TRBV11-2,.,TGTGCCAGCAGCTCGTGGGAATCCTCCTACGAGCAGTACTTC,CASSSWESSYEQYF
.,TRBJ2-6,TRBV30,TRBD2,TGTGCCTGGAAGGGAGCGGGGGCCCCCTCTGGGGCCAACGTCCTGACTTTC,CAWKGAGAPSGANVLTF
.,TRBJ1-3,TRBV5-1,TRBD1,TGCGCCAGCAGCTTTGGGTCAGGGGGCTCTGGAAACACCATATATTTT,CASSFGSGGSGNTIYF
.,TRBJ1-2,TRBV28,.,TGTGCCATCTCGAAAGCGGGGGCGCAGATGTATGGCTACACCTTC,CAISKAGAQMYGYTF
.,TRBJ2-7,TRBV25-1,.,TGTGCCAGCAGTGACTGGTACGAGCAGTACTTC,CASSDWYEQYF
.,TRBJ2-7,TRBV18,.,TGTGCCAGCTCACCACAGGGACCACCAATCTACGAGCAGTACTTC,CASSPQGPPIYEQYF
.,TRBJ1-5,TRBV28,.,TGTGCCAGCAGTCCGGCAAGGGGTTCAGTTCAGCCCCAGCATTTT,CASSPARGSVQPQHF
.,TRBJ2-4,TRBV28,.,TGTGCCAGCAGTTCGGGACTAGCCAAAAACATTCAGTACTTC,CASSSGLAKNIQYF
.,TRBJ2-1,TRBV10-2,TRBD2,TGCGCCAGCAGTGGTTGGGCTAGCGGGAGCCATGAGCAGTTCTTC,CASSGWASGSHEQFF
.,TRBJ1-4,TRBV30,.,TGTGCCTGGAGTACAGATACTGAAAAACTGTTTTTT,CAWSTDTEKLFF
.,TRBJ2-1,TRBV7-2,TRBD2,TGTGCCAGCAGCTGGGTTCGCGCGGGAGTAGGGAATGAGCAGTTCTTC,CASSWVRAGVGNEQFF
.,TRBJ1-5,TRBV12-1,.,.,CASSPIWGAGNQPQHF
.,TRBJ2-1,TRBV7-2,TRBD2,TGTGCCAGCAGCCGACCTAGCGGGGCTTACAATGAGCAGTTCTTC,CASSRPSGAYNEQFF
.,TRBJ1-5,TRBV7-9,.,TGTGCCAGCAGCTTAGCTGTGGGGGTTTACGTTAGCAATCAGCCCCAGCATTTT,CASSLAVGVYVSNQPQHF